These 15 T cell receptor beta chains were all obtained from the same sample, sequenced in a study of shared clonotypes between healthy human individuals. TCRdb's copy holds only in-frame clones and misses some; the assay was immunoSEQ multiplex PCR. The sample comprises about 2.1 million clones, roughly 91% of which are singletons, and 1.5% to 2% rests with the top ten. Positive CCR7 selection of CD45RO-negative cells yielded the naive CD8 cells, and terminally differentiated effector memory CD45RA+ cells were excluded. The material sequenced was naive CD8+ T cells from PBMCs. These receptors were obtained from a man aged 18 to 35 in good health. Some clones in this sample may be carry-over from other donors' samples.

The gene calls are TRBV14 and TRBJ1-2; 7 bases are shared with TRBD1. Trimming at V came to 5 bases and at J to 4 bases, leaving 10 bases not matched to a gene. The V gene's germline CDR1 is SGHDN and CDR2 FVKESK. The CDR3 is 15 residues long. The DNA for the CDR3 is TGTGCCAGCAGCGAACAGGGGAATCCTGGCTATGGCTACACCTTC. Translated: CASSEQGNPGYGYTF.

In DNA, the CDR3 is TGCGCCAGCAGCCAAGTCGGGGCTCAAGAGACCCAGTACTTC. Amino acid sequence: CASSQVGAQETQYF. V and J are TRBV4-3 and TRBJ2-5; D could derive from TRBD1 or TRBD2 (5 bases each). Germline CDR1 reads LGHNA; CDR2 reads YSLEER. The V end was cut by 1 base, the J end by 2 bases, with 8 bases between. CDR3 size: 14 residues.

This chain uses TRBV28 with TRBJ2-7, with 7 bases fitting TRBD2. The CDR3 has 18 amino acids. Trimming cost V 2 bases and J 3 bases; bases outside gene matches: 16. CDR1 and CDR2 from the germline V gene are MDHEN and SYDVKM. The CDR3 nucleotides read TGTGCCAGCAGTTTAGCCCGGGAGTGGGCGGGGGTCCTCTACGAGCAGTACTTC. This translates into CASSLAREWAGVLYEQYF.

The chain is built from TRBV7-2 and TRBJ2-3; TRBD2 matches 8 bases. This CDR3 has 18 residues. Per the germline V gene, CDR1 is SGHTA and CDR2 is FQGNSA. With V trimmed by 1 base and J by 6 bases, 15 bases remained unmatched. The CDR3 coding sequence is TGTGCCAGCAGCTTAGAGATGGGGTCCCCAGCGGGGGTCGATACGCAGTATTTT. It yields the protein CASSLEMGSPAGVDTQYF.

CDR3 region: CASSQGTRSNQPQHF. The CDR3 DNA reads as TGCGCCAGCAGCCAAGGGACCCGGAGCAATCAGCCCCAGCATTTT. This sequence joins TRBV4-1 and TRBJ1-5; D not certain. CDR1 and CDR2 from the germline V gene are MGHRA and YSYEKL. Trimming left V 1 base short and J 1 base short, with 8 bases between. CDR3 length equals 15 residues.

This CDR3 is CASSPLASPYNEQFF. The CDR3 nucleotides are TGTGCCAGCAGCCCCCTAGCGTCCCCCTACAATGAGCAGTTCTTC. V gene TRBV14 combines with J gene TRBJ2-1; a possible D gene is TRBD2 (6 bases). The germline V gene encodes CDR1 SGHDN and CDR2 FVKESK. This CDR3 comprises 15 residues. With 4 bases removed from V and 2 bases from J, the gap between germline ends came to 12 bases.

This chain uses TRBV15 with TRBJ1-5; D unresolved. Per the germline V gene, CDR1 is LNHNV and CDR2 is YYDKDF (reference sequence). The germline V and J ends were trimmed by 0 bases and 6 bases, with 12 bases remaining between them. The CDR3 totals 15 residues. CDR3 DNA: TGTGCCACCAGCAGAGATATGCGGGAGGGTCAGCCCCAGCATTTT. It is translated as CATSRDMREGQPQHF.

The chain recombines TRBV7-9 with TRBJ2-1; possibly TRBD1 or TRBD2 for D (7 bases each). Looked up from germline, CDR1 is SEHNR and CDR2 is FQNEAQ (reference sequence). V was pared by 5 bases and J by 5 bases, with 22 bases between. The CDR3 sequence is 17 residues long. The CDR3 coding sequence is TGTGCCAGCAGCCCCAGGGGGGAGGGGGAGAGGAACAATGAGCAGTTCTTC. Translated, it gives CASSPRGEGERNNEQFF.

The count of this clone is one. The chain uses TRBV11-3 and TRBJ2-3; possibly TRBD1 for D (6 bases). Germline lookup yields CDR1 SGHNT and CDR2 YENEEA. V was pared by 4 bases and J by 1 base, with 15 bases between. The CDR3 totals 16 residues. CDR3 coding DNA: TGTGCCAGCAGCTCTAGGACAGCCCTCGGCACAGATACGCAGTATTTT. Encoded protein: CASSSRTALGTDTQYF. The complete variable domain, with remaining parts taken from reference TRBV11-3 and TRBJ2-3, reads EAGVVQSPRYKIIEKKQPVAFWCNPISGHNTLYWYLQNLGQGPELLIRYENEEAVDDSQLPKDRFSAERLKGVDSTLKIQPAELGDSAVYLCASSSRTALGTDTQYFGPGTRLTVL.

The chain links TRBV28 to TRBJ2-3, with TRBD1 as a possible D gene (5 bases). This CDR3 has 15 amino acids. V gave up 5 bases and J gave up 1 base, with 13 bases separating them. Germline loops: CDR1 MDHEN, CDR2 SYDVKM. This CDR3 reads CASSPGHGGTDTQYF. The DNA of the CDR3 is TGTGCCAGCAGTCCAGGACACGGAGGCACAGATACGCAGTATTTT. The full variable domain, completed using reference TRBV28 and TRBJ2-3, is DVKVTQSSRYLVKRTGEKVFLECVQDMDHENMFWYRQDPGLGLRLIYFSYDVKMKEKGDIPEGYSVSREKKERFSLILESASTNQTSMYLCASSPGHGGTDTQYFGPGTRLTVL.

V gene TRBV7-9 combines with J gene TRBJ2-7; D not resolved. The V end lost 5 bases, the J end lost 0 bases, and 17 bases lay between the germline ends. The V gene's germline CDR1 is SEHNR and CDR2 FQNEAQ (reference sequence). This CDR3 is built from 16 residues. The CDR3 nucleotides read TGTGCCAGCAGCCCATCTAGGGCGACCTACTCCTACGAGCAGTACTTC. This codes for CASSPSRATYSYEQYF.

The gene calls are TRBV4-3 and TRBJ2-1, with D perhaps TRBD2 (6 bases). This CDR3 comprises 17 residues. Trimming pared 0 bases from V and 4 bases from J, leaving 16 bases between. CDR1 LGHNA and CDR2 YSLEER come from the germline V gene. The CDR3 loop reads CASSQDLPGELYNEQFF. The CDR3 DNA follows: TGCGCCAGCAGCCAAGATCTGCCGGGAGAGTTATACAATGAGCAGTTCTTC.

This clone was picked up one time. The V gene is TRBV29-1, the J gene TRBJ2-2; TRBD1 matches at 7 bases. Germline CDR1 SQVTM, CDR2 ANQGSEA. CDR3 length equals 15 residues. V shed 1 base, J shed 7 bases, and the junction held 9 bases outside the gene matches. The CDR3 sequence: CSVEAANRGNGELFF. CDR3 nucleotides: TGCAGCGTTGAAGCCGCCAACAGGGGTAACGGGGAGCTGTTTTTT.

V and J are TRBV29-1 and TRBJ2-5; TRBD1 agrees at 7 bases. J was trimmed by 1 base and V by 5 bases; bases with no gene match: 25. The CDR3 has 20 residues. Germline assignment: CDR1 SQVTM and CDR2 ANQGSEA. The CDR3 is CSVISWGRQGIVVIQETQYF. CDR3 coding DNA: TGCAGCGTTATCAGCTGGGGTCGACAGGGAATCGTAGTTATCCAAGAGACCCAGTACTTC.

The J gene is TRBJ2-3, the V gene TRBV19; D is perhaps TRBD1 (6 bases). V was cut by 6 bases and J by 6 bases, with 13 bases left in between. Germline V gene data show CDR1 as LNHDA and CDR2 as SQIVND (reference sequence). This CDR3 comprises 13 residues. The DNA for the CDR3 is TGTGCCAGTAGCTCGTGGGGGCCCGATACGCAGTATTTT. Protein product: CASSSWGPDTQYF.